One sample yielded the 28 T cell receptor beta chains listed below, sequenced in a study of cytomegalovirus exposure and HLA in healthy donors. The PCR employed 60 Vbeta primers together with 13 Jbeta primers. The protocol was immunoSEQ multiplex PCR, while the TCRdb copy is restricted to in-frame clones and leaves out a portion. Of 130,000 or so clones listed, roughly 66% are singletons. The sequenced sample was PBMCs. The receptors derive from a woman aged 60 to 75 in good health and CMV-seronegative.

The chain is built from TRBV5-1 and TRBJ2-1; the match to TRBD2 covers 9 bases. The CDR3 contains 18 residues. Trimming removed 3 bases from V and 3 bases from J; junction bases left unmatched: 13. Per the germline V gene, CDR1 is SGHRS and CDR2 is YFSETQ. The CDR3 nucleotides read TGCGCCAGCAGCTCGGACGCAGGGGCGGGGGGGAACTACAATGAGCAGTTCTTC. It specifies CASSSDAGAGGNYNEQFF.

The chain combines TRBV5-6 with TRBJ1-3; the D is unclear. Per germline, CDR1 SGHDT and CDR2 YYEEEE. The CDR3 loop spans 16 amino acids. Trimming took 4 bases from V and 0 from J, leaving 14 bases between them. CDR3 sequence reads: CASSERRISSGNTIYF. CDR3 sequence (DNA): TGTGCCAGCAGCGAGCGACGGATAAGCTCTGGAAACACCATATATTTT.

This chain uses TRBV9 with TRBJ1-4, with a tentative D call TRBD1 (5 bases). The V and J ends lost 4 bases and 4 bases respectively, with 14 bases between them. Looked up from germline, CDR1 is SGDLS and CDR2 is YYNGEE. This CDR3 has 15 residues. The CDR3 coding sequence is TGTGCCAGCAGCACCTCAGGGATTATTAATGAAAAACTGTTTTTT. Encoded protein: CASSTSGIINEKLFF.

Written as DNA, the CDR3 is TGTGCCAGCAGAAACCCCGCTAGCAATGAGCAGTTCTTC. Translated, it gives CASRNPASNEQFF. The V and J genes are TRBV28 and TRBJ2-1; D gene unclear. The CDR3 consists of 13 residues. Germline CDR1 reads MDHEN; CDR2 reads SYDVKM. The V end was cut by 6 bases, the J end by 6 bases, with 12 bases between. The full variable domain, its missing parts supplied by reference TRBV28 and TRBJ2-1, is DVKVTQSSRYLVKRTGEKVFLECVQDMDHENMFWYRQDPGLGLRLIYFSYDVKMKEKGDIPEGYSVSREKKERFSLILESASTNQTSMYLCASRNPASNEQFFGPGTRLTVL.

As concerns this clone: Other DNA sequences in the same sample also yield this CDR3. The chain links TRBV6-1 to TRBJ2-5, with 7 bases matching TRBD1. The CDR3 contains 13 residues. Germline V gives CDR1 MNHNS, CDR2 SASEGT. Trimming took 6 bases from V and 4 from J; bases not matched to a gene: 5. The CDR3 nucleotides read TGTGCCAGCAGGTCGACAGGGACAGAGACCCAGTACTTC. Its protein is CASRSTGTETQYF.

The chain links TRBV4-2 to TRBJ1-5; 8 bases line up with TRBD1. CDR1 is LGHNA, CDR2 YNFKEQ, per germline. V gave up 2 bases and J gave up 4 bases; unmatched junction bases: 4. The length of the CDR3 is 15 residues. The DNA for the CDR3 is TGTGCCAGCAGCCAAACCGACAGGGGTAATCAGCCCCAGCATTTT. Amino acid sequence: CASSQTDRGNQPQHF.

The V gene is TRBV9, the J gene TRBJ1-5, with TRBD1 as a possible D gene (5 bases). The germline V and J ends were trimmed by 5 bases and 4 bases, with 7 bases remaining between them. The germline V gene has CDR1 SGDLS and CDR2 YYNGEE. CDR3 length: 12 residues. Written as DNA, the CDR3 is TGTGCCAGCAGTTCAGGGAATCAGCCCCAGCATTTT. Translated, it gives CASSSGNQPQHF.

The genes are TRBV4-2 and TRBJ2-3, with a weak D call TRBD2 (7 bases). Germline lookup yields CDR1 LGHNA and CDR2 YNFKEQ. This CDR3 comprises 15 residues. V lost 2 bases, J lost 7 bases, and 16 bases lay in between. The CDR3 protein is CASSQLAGQGNTQYF. Written as DNA, the CDR3 is TGTGCCAGCAGCCAATTAGCGGGCCAGGGGAATACGCAGTATTTT.

This chain links TRBV10-3 with TRBJ2-3; 9 nucleotides match TRBD1. The CDR3 consists of 13 residues. The germline V gene encodes CDR1 ENHRY and CDR2 SYGVKD. V shed 6 bases and J 6 bases; nucleotides not matched to a gene: 4. The CDR3, as DNA: TGTGCCATCAGGACGGACAGGGGTGATACGCAGTATTTT. Translation gives CAIRTDRGDTQYF.

The V and J genes are TRBV19 and TRBJ1-1; 8 bases map to TRBD1. Germline lookup yields CDR1 LNHDA and CDR2 SQIVND (reference sequence). The CDR3 loop spans 15 amino acids. Unmatched junction bases numbered 6, after V lost 2 bases and J lost 4 bases. The CDR3 nucleotides read TGTGCCAGTAGTATACGGACAGGGAAGTTCACTGAAGCTTTCTTT. It encodes CASSIRTGKFTEAFF.

The V gene is TRBV5-1, the J gene TRBJ2-1; TRBD2 matches 12 bases. The CDR3 totals 16 residues. With V trimmed by 0 bases and J by 7 bases, 5 bases remained unmatched. The V gene's germline CDR1 is SGHRS and CDR2 YFSETQ. CDR3 in DNA: TGCGCCAGCAGCTTGGGGCCTAGCGGGGGGGCGAATGAGCAGTTCTTC. This codes for CASSLGPSGGANEQFF.

This rearrangement joins TRBV27 to TRBJ2-5; no clear D. The CDR3 has 13 residues. Deletions cut 3 bases from V and 6 bases from J, with 11 bases between. The germline V gene has CDR1 MNHEY and CDR2 SMNVEV (reference sequence). DNA of the CDR3: TGTGCCAGCAGTTTGGTAGAAAAAAAGACCCAGTACTTC. Residues: CASSLVEKKTQYF.

Written as DNA, the CDR3 is TGTGCCAGCAGCCGGACTAGCGGGGGGGTTAGCACAGATACGCAGTATTTT. Translating it yields CASSRTSGGVSTDTQYF. The chain carries TRBV7-2 and TRBJ2-3, with TRBD2 matching over 15 bases. V gave up 5 bases and J gave up 0 bases; unmatched junction bases: 3. This CDR3 is built from 17 residues. Germline V gene data show CDR1 as SGHTA and CDR2 as FQGNSA.

The chain couples TRBV7-2 to TRBJ1-6; TRBD1 might be the D (6 bases). The CDR3 covers 15 residues. Germline V gives CDR1 SGHTA, CDR2 FQGNSA. The V and J ends lost 5 bases and 7 bases respectively, with 15 bases between them. This CDR3 is CASSPQGSTNSPLHF. CDR3 DNA: TGTGCCAGCAGCCCCCAGGGGAGTACGAATTCACCCCTCCACTTT.

This chain joins TRBV27 and TRBJ1-2; TRBD1 matches 8 bases. The CDR3 is 13 residues long. Germline V CDR1 and CDR2: MNHEY, SMNVEV (reference sequence). V gave up 9 bases and J gave up 4 bases; unmatched junction bases: 7. The CDR3 DNA reads TGTGCCAGACGGACAGGGTCTGGCTATGGCTACACCTTC. It yields the protein CARRTGSGYGYTF.

The rearrangement joins TRBV29-1 to TRBJ2-3, with D uncertain. The CDR3 runs to 12 residues. Germline lookup yields CDR1 SQVTM and CDR2 ANQGSEA. The V end was cut by 5 bases, the J end by 0 bases, with 6 bases between. CDR3 DNA: TGCAGCGTTTCTGCGAGCACAGATACGCAGTATTTT. This codes for CSVSASTDTQYF.

This clone was observed a handful of times. V and J are TRBV7-2 and TRBJ2-7; 10 bases are a match to TRBD1. Germline CDR1 SGHTA, CDR2 FQGNSA. The CDR3 is made up of 15 amino acids. The V and J ends lost 5 bases and 3 bases, in that order; junction bases with no gene match: 7. Here the CDR3 DNA reads TGTGCCAGCAGCACCCCTGGGACAGGGGTCTACGAGCAGTACTTC. Amino acids: CASSTPGTGVYEQYF.

Details on this clone: The sample holds other DNA sequences that translate to the same CDR3. The V and J genes are TRBV27 and TRBJ1-1, with D perhaps matching TRBD1 (6 bases). V was shortened by 3 bases and J by 3 bases, with 11 bases between the two germline ends. Germline values: CDR1 MNHEY, CDR2 SMNVEV (reference sequence). This CDR3 has 14 amino acids. The chain's CDR3 is CASSFRGAYTEAFF. CDR3 in DNA: TGTGCCAGCAGTTTCAGGGGTGCATACACTGAAGCTTTCTTT.

This clone occurred once. The genes are TRBV7-2 and TRBJ2-6; 8 bases match TRBD1. CDR1 SGHTA and CDR2 FQGNSA come from the germline V gene. This CDR3 comprises 16 residues. V trimming: 4 bases; J trimming: 4 bases; junction bases outside the gene matches: 6. The CDR3 DNA reads TGTGCCAGCAGCTCCGGACAGGGTTCCGGGGCCAACGTCCTGACTTTC. Its protein product is CASSSGQGSGANVLTF.

V usage is TRBV7-9 and J usage is TRBJ2-2; no clear D gene. CDR1 is SEHNR, CDR2 FQNEAQ, per germline (reference sequence). CDR3 length: 15 residues. Trimming removed 1 base at V and 6 bases at J, with 12 bases between. The CDR3 spells CASSLGSRIAGELFF. The CDR3 DNA reads TGTGCCAGCAGCTTAGGGAGTAGAATCGCCGGGGAGCTGTTTTTT.

The rearrangement links TRBV5-6 to TRBJ2-7; 10 nucleotides line up with TRBD2. This CDR3 has 16 residues. CDR1 and CDR2 from the germline V gene are SGHDT and YYEEEE. V gave up 4 bases and J gave up 3 bases; unmatched junction bases: 10. The CDR3 nucleotides are TGTGCCAGCAGCCCCCCCGAGCGGGAGGGGAGCTACGAGCAGTACTTC. Its translation: CASSPPEREGSYEQYF.

This rearrangement joins TRBV5-1 to TRBJ2-5; 9 nucleotides line up with TRBD2. CDR1 is SGHRS, CDR2 YFSETQ, per germline. This CDR3 comprises 15 residues. The ends lost 0 bases at V and 6 bases at J; junction bases unmatched: 6. The chain's CDR3 is CASSLDAGGPKTQYF. The CDR3 DNA reads as TGCGCCAGCAGCTTGGATGCGGGAGGGCCGAAGACCCAGTACTTC.

A remark on this clone: In the same sample, other DNA sequences code for this CDR3. The CDR3 region is CASSSRQGLRTEAFF. CDR3 bases: TGTGCCAGCAGCTCGCGACAGGGGTTGAGAACTGAAGCTTTCTTT. This sequence joins TRBV7-2 and TRBJ1-1; TRBD1 agrees at 8 bases. Germline V lookup: CDR1 SGHTA, CDR2 FQGNSA. The CDR3 extends over 15 amino acids. After removal of 4 bases from V and 5 bases from J, the junction contained 9 bases not matched to a gene. Complete variable domain (other parts from reference TRBV7-2 and TRBJ1-1): GAGVSQSPSNKVTEKGKDVELRCDPISGHTALYWYRQSLGQGLEFLIYFQGNSAPDKSGLPSDRFSAERTGGSVSTLTIQRTQQEDSAVYLCASSSRQGLRTEAFFGQGTRLTVV.

About this clone itself: One end of the junction is discordant with germline, which a read error may explain. The chain carries TRBV5-1 and TRBJ2-7; 9 nucleotides align to TRBD1. The CDR3 is made up of 12 amino acids. Germline V gives CDR1 SGHRS, CDR2 YFSETQ. The CDR3 loop is CASSSPPGQGEF. CDR3 coding DNA: TGCGCCAGCAGCTCTCCGCCGGGACAGGGTGAGTTC.

The V call is TRBV27, the J call TRBJ2-5; 9 bases align to TRBD1. The CDR3 has 15 residues. V shed 2 bases and J 5 bases; nucleotides not matched to a gene: 6. Germline V CDR1 and CDR2: MNHEY, SMNVEV (reference sequence). The CDR3 coding sequence is TGTGCCAGCAGTTTAGGACAGGGGTGGGGGGAGACCCAGTACTTC. Protein sequence: CASSLGQGWGETQYF.

The sample holds one count of this clone. This chain links TRBV5-4 with TRBJ2-7; 7 bases map to TRBD1. Germline V lookup: CDR1 SGHNT, CDR2 YYREEE (reference sequence). This CDR3 contains 13 residues. The J segment lost 2 bases and the V segment lost 4 bases, leaving 3 bases of the junction unmatched. In DNA, the CDR3 is TGTGCCAGCAGCGGGGACAGAACCTACGAGCAGTACTTC. Its translation: CASSGDRTYEQYF.

V gene TRBV5-5 combines with J gene TRBJ1-3; D is ambiguous. The V end was cut by 5 bases, the J end by 2 bases, with 11 bases between. This CDR3 is built from 14 residues. Looked up from germline, CDR1 is SGHKS and CDR2 is YYEKEE (reference sequence). The CDR3 here is CASSQDDTGNTIYF. The CDR3 DNA reads as TGTGCCAGCAGTCAAGACGACACTGGAAACACCATATATTTT.

The chain is built from TRBV7-9 and TRBJ1-5, with TRBD1 identical over 9 bases. CDR1 is SEHNR and CDR2 is FQNEAQ in the germline V gene (reference sequence). This CDR3 comprises 19 residues. V lost 5 bases, J lost 2 bases, and 16 bases stayed unmatched. CDR3 nucleotide sequence: TGTGCCAGCAGCGGGGGGCCGGGACAGGGACCCGTTGGCAATCAGCCCCAGCATTTT. Residues: CASSGGPGQGPVGNQPQHF.